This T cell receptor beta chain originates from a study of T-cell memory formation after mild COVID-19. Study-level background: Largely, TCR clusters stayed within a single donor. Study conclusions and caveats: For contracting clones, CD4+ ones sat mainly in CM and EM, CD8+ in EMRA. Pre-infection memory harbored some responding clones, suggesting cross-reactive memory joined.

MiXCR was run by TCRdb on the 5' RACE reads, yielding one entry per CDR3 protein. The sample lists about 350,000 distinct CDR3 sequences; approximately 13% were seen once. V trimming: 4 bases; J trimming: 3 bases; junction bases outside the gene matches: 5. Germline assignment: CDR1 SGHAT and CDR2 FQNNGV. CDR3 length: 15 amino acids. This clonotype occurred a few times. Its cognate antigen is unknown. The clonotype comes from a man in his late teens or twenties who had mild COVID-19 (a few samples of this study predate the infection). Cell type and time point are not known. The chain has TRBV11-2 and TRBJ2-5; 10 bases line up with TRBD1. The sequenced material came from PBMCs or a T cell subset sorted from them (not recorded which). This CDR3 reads CASSSTTGGEETQYF. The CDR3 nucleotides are TGTGCCAGCAGCTCAACGACAGGGGGCGAAGAGACCCAGTACTTC.